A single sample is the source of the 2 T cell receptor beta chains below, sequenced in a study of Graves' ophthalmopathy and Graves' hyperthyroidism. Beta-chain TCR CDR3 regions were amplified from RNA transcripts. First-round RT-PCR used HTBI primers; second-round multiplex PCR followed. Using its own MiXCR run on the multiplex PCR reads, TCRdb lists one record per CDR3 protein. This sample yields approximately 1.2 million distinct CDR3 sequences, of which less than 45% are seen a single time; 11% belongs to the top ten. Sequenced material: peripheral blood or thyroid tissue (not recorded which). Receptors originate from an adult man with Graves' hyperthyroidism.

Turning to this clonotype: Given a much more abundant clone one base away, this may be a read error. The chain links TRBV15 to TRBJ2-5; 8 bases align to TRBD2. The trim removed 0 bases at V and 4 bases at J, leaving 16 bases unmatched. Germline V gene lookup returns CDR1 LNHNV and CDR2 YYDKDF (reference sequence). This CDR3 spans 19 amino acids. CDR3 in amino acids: CATSRDDRGGGRPGETQYF. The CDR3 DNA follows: TGTGCCACCAGCAGAGATGATCGCGGTGGCGGGAGGCCGGGAGAGACCCAGTACTTC.

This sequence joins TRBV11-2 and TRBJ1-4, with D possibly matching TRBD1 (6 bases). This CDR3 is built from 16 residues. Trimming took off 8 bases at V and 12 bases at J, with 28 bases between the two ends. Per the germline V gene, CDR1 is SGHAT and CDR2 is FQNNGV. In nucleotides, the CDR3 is TGTGCCAGCTCACCCCTAACCGGGACACCCCAGAGGGAACTGTTTTTT. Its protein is CASSPLTGTPQRELFF. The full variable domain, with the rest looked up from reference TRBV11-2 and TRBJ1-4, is EAGVAQSPRYKIIEKRQSVAFWCNPISGHATLYWYQQILGQGPKLLIQFQNNGVVDDSQLPKDRFSAERLKGVDSTLKIQPAKLEDSAVYLCASSPLTGTPQRELFFGSGTQLSVL.